This TCR beta chain was recorded in a study of T cells in Graves' hyperthyroidism and ophthalmopathy. Overall study results and limits: Blood samples included most of the expanded thyroid clonotypes exceeding 0.001.

It was RNA transcripts that yielded the amplified TCR beta CDR3 regions. First-round RT-PCR targeting the TCR CDR3 was performed with the HTBI primer set. A single record per CDR3 protein comes from TCRdb applying MiXCR to the multiplex PCR reads. The data show approximately 510,000 distinct CDR3 sequences, less than 25% seen once. This clonotype was recorded at least ten times. Antigen: not known. Those with hyperthyroidism were 18 to 65 years old, newly diagnosed, and ill for under 2 months. Patients showing uncontrolled infection, other autoimmune disease, pregnancy or lactation were ineligible. Trimming pared 0 bases from V and 5 bases from J, leaving 10 bases between. CDR3 length equals 15 residues. The germline CDR1 and CDR2 sequences are MNHEY and SVGAGI.

J is TRBJ2-2 and V is TRBV6-5, with D perhaps TRBD1 (6 bases). The clonotype comes from a man between 18 and 29 years old with Graves' hyperthyroidism. The sequenced sample consisted of blood. CDR3 region: CASSYSSTGTGELFF. CDR3 DNA: TGTGCCAGCAGTTACTCCTCTACAGGGACCGGGGAGCTGTTTTTT.